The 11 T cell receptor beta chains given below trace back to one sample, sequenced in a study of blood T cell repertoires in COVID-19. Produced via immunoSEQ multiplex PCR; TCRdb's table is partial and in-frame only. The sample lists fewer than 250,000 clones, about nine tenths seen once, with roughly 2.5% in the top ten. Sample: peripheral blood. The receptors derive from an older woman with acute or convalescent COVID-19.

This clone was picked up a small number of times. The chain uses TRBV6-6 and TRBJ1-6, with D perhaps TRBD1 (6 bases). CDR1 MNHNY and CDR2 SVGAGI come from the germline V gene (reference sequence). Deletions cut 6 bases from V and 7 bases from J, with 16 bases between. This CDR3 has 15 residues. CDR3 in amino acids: CASSPGASENSPLHF. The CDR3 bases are TGTGCCAGCAGCCCAGGGGCCAGTGAGAATTCACCCCTCCACTTT.

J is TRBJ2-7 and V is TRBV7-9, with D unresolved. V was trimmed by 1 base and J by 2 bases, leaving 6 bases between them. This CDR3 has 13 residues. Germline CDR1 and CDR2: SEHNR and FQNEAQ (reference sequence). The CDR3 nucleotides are TGTGCCAGCAGCTTAGGCACAGCCTACGAGCAGTACTTC. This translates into CASSLGTAYEQYF.

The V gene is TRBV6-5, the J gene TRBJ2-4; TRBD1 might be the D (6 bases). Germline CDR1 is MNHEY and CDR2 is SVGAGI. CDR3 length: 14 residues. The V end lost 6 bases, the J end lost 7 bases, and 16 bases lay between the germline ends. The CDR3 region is CASRSGHTGNIQYF. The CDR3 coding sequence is TGTGCCAGCAGATCAGGACACACAGGGAACATTCAGTACTTC.

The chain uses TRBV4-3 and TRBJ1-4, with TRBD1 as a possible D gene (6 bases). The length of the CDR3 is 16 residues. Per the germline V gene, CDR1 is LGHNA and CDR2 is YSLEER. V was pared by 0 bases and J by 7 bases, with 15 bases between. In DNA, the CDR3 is TGCGCCAGCAGCCAAGACACTGGGGGCCTTCGTGAAAAACTGTTTTTT. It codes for CASSQDTGGLREKLFF.

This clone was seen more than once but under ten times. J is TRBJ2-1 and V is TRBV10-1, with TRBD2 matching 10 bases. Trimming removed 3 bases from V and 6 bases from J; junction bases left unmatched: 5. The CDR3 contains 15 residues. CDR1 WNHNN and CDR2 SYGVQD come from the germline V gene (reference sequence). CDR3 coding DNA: TGCGCCAGCAGTGAAGCGGGAGGGGGTGGCAATGAGCAGTTCTTC. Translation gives CASSEAGGGGNEQFF.

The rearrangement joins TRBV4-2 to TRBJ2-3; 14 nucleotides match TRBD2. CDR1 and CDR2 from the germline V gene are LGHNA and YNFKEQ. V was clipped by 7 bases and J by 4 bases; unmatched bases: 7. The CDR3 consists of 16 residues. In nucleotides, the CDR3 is TGTGCCAGCACCTCTCGGGGACTAGCGGGAGCAGATACGCAGTATTTT. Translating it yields CASTSRGLAGADTQYF.

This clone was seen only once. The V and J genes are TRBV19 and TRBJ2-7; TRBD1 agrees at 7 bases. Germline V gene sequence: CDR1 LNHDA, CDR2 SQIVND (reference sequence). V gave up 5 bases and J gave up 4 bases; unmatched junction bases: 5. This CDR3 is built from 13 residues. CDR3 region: CASSFGQVYEQYF. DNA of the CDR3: TGTGCCAGTAGTTTTGGACAGGTATACGAGCAGTACTTC.

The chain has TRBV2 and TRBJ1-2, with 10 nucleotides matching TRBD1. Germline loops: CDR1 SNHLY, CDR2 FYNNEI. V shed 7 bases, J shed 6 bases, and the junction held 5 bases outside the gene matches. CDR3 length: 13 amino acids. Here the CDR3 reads CASTDGTGDGYTF. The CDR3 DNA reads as TGTGCCAGCACTGACGGGACAGGGGATGGCTACACCTTC.

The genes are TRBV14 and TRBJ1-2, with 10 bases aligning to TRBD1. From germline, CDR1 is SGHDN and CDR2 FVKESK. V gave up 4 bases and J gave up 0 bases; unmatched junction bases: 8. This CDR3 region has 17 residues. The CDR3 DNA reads TGTGCCAGCAGCCCGGTCCGGGGACAGGGGTCTAACTATGGCTACACCTTC. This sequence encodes CASSPVRGQGSNYGYTF.

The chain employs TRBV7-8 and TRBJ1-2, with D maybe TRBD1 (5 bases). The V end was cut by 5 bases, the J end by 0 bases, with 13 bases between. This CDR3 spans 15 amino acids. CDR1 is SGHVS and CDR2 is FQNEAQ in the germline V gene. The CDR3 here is CASSPRAVPNYGYTF. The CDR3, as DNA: TGTGCCAGCAGCCCCAGGGCAGTACCTAACTATGGCTACACCTTC.

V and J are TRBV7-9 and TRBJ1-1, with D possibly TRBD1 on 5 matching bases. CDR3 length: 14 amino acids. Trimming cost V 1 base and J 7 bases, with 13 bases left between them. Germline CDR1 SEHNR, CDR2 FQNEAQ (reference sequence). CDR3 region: CASSLVGGENEAFF. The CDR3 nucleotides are TGTGCCAGCAGCTTAGTAGGAGGGGAGAATGAAGCTTTCTTT.